The subject of this entry is one T cell receptor beta chain. The sample is drawn from a study of blood T cells in healthy people across ages. The second PCR ran roughly 6 to 12 cycles with a sample-barcoded 5' primer and J-beta primers. TCRdb analysed the 5' RACE reads with MiXCR anew, one entry per CDR3 protein. This sample carries 910,000 or so distinct CDR3 sequences, just over 50% of them seen once, and the ten largest clones take over 20%. With 6 bases removed from V and 8 bases from J, the gap between germline ends came to 14 bases. CDR3 length: 12 residues. The germline V gene has CDR1 DFQATT and CDR2 SNEGSKA (reference sequence). There were healthy Caucasian individuals from Russia, aged 6 to 90, serving as donors.

The origin of this receptor is a woman aged 60-70 years in good health. Sequencing was carried out using blood. J is TRBJ2-1 and V is TRBV20-1, with D possibly TRBD2 on 6 matching bases. CDR3 DNA: TGCAGTGCCAAGACTAGGAGTCATGAGCAGTTCTTC. It yields the protein CSAKTRSHEQFF.